Sequencing of this T cell receptor (beta chain) was carried out in a study of T cell changes during pregnancy in multiple sclerosis. Profiled with immunoSEQ multiplex PCR; TCRdb holds only in-frame clones, not every one. There are some 37,000 clones in the sample; about nine tenths occur only once, and over 9% lies in the top ten. The CDR3 consists of 11 residues. V trimming: 10 bases; J trimming: 4 bases; junction bases outside the gene matches: 2. Germline loops: CDR1 LNHDA, CDR2 SQIVND (reference sequence). The sequencing used CD8+ T cells from peripheral blood mononuclear cells, collected in the third trimester of pregnancy. V is TRBV19 and J is TRBJ1-2, with 8 bases that match TRBD1. This TCR was recovered from a female donor with multiple sclerosis, enrolled in a pregnancy study. The DNA for the CDR3 is TGTGCCACAACAGGGGGCTATGGCTACACCTTC. It specifies CATTGGYGYTF.